These 15 T cell receptor beta chains were sequenced from one sample in a study of T cell responses to AZD1222 COVID-19 vaccine. Repertoires were generated with immunoSEQ multiplex PCR, while TCRdb's copy carries only in-frame clones and drops some. This table has about 79,000 clones, about 83% appearing once. Specimen: peripheral blood, collected 28 days after the second AZD1222 dose. The receptors stem from an adult who received the AZD1222 COVID-19 vaccine.

The chain combines TRBV7-6 with TRBJ2-1; D call uncertain. V lost 5 bases and J 0 bases, leaving 11 bases between the germline ends. This CDR3 region has 15 residues. From germline, CDR1 is SGHVS and CDR2 FNYEAQ. The CDR3 loop reads CASSPSDSSYNEQFF. CDR3 nucleotides: TGTGCCAGCAGCCCGTCGGATAGCTCCTACAATGAGCAGTTCTTC.

The chain carries TRBV2 and TRBJ1-1; D remains unclear. Germline V gene data show CDR1 as SNHLY and CDR2 as FYNNEI. The CDR3 spans 12 residues. V was trimmed by 6 bases and J by 1 base, leaving 6 bases between them. CDR3 nucleotide sequence: TGTGCCAGCAGGGAGAGGAACACTGAAGCTTTCTTT. This gives the protein CASRERNTEAFF.

The rearrangement uses TRBV10-2 and TRBJ1-2, with D tentatively TRBD1 (6 bases). This CDR3 has 12 residues. CDR1 and CDR2 (germline): WSHSY, SAAADI. Trimming cost V 4 bases and J 5 bases, with 8 bases left between them. The DNA for the CDR3 is TGCGCCAGCAGTGGGGGGGCATATGGCTACACCTTC. Protein: CASSGGAYGYTF.

The chain joins TRBV28 to TRBJ2-2; D assignment may be TRBD1 or TRBD2 (7 bases each). There are 20 residues in the CDR3. CDR1 MDHEN and CDR2 SYDVKM come from the germline V gene. The ends were cut back, 6 bases at V and 0 bases at J, with 26 bases in the middle. In DNA form, the CDR3 reads TGTGCCAGCAGCAACTCCCAGGGGGAGGGCCTACTTACGAACACCGGGGAGCTGTTTTTT. Its translation: CASSNSQGEGLLTNTGELFF.

The chain recombines TRBV11-2 with TRBJ2-7; 9 nucleotides line up with TRBD2. The CDR3 sequence is 16 residues long. CDR1 and CDR2 from the germline V gene are SGHAT and FQNNGV. Losses at the gene ends were 5 bases for V and 3 bases for J; bases not matched to a gene: 11. The CDR3 sequence: CASSPAGRLAVYEQYF. The DNA for the CDR3 is TGTGCCAGCAGCCCCGCGGGCCGACTAGCGGTCTACGAGCAGTACTTC.

This chain joins TRBV9 and TRBJ2-1; no definite D call. The CDR3 loop spans 12 amino acids. Germline CDR1 is SGDLS and CDR2 is YYNGEE. Trimming removed 0 bases from V and 9 bases from J, with 7 bases in between. CDR3 DNA sequence: TGTGCCAGCAGCGTAGGGCGAGGTGAGCAGTTCTTC. This sequence encodes CASSVGRGEQFF.

The chain combines TRBV5-5 with TRBJ1-5; D is ambiguous. The CDR3 has 16 amino acids. V gave up 0 bases and J gave up 9 bases, with 19 bases separating them. In germline, CDR1 is SGHKS, CDR2 YYEKEE (reference sequence). The CDR3 coding sequence is TGTGCCAGCAGCTTGGCATCGGACCCCCGGGGATGGCCCCAGCATTTT. This translates into CASSLASDPRGWPQHF.

The chain links TRBV7-3 to TRBJ2-3; D not resolved. Between the trimmed V and J ends, which lost 5 bases and 5 bases, there was a span of 17 bases. The CDR3 has 15 amino acids. Germline V lookup: CDR1 SGHTA, CDR2 FQGTGA. CDR3 amino acids: CASSRDSLNGDTQYF. The CDR3, as DNA: TGTGCCAGCAGCCGCGACTCGCTCAATGGAGATACGCAGTATTTT.

In this sample, this clone turned up a few times. The chain employs TRBV6-5 and TRBJ1-5; D unclear. Deletions cut 8 bases from V and 1 base from J, with 12 bases between. Germline CDR1 and CDR2: MNHEY and SVGAGI. The CDR3 is 14 amino acids. The chain's CDR3 is CASGRTWSNQPQHF. The CDR3 DNA reads TGTGCCAGCGGGCGCACGTGGAGCAATCAGCCCCAGCATTTT.

The J gene is TRBJ2-2, the V gene TRBV7-8, with D maybe TRBD1 (6 bases). This CDR3 comprises 17 residues. Germline lookup yields CDR1 SGHVS and CDR2 FQNEAQ. Trimming shortened V by 7 bases and J by 8 bases, and 26 bases separated the two germline ends. CDR3 sequence: CASMAIGGRGSVGELFF. DNA of the CDR3: TGTGCCAGCATGGCGATAGGCGGCAGGGGATCTGTGGGGGAGCTGTTTTTT.

For this clone: The junction departs from the called germline gene at one end, perhaps through a read error. This chain connects TRBV4-3 to TRBJ1-3; D gene uncertain. This CDR3 is built from 15 residues. Germline lookup yields CDR1 LGHNA and CDR2 YSLEER. The CDR3 protein is CASSQEWAAGSTIYF. Here the CDR3 DNA reads TGCGCCAGCAGCCAAGAATGGGCTGCTGGAAGCACCATATATTTT.

The chain recombines TRBV14 with TRBJ2-1, with a tentative D call TRBD1 (6 bases). This CDR3 has 15 amino acids. CDR1 SGHDN and CDR2 FVKESK come from the germline V gene. Trimming shortened V by 3 bases and J by 7 bases, and 16 bases separated the two germline ends. Written as DNA, the CDR3 is TGTGCCAGCAGCCAGTTACAGGGAGTCTCGAATGAGCAGTTCTTC. Translated: CASSQLQGVSNEQFF.

This clone was counted a single time. The chain carries TRBV7-2 and TRBJ1-5; 10 nucleotides align to TRBD1. The length of the CDR3 is 16 residues. CDR1 is SGHTA and CDR2 is FQGNSA in the germline V gene. V lost 0 bases and J lost 6; bases outside the gene matches: 5. In DNA, the CDR3 is TGTGCCAGCAGCTTAGCTCCGGGACAGGGGATTCAGCCCCAGCATTTT. Residues: CASSLAPGQGIQPQHF. Full variable domain (remainder filled in from reference TRBV7-2 and TRBJ1-5): GAGVSQSPSNKVTEKGKDVELRCDPISGHTALYWYRQSLGQGLEFLIYFQGNSAPDKSGLPSDRFSAERTGGSVSTLTIQRTQQEDSAVYLCASSLAPGQGIQPQHFGDGTRLSIL.

The chain combines TRBV27 with TRBJ2-7, with no clear D. The germline V gene encodes CDR1 MNHEY and CDR2 SMNVEV (reference sequence). V was shortened by 6 bases and J by 3 bases, with 12 bases between the two germline ends. The CDR3 has 13 amino acids. This CDR3 reads CASRRQVGYEQYF. CDR3 bases: TGTGCCAGCAGGCGGCAGGTAGGCTACGAGCAGTACTTC.

The V and J genes are TRBV18 and TRBJ1-1; the D is unclear. The CDR3 is made up of 13 amino acids. The V end lost 10 bases, the J end lost 1 base, and 13 bases lay between the germline ends. The V gene's germline CDR1 is KGHSH and CDR2 LQKENI. CDR3 sequence (DNA): TGTGCCACATCAGCACAGCCGAACACTGAAGCTTTCTTT. Its translation is CATSAQPNTEAFF.